This is a list of T cell receptor beta chains from one sample in a study of blood T cell repertoires in COVID-19. Sequencing was performed with immunoSEQ multiplex PCR; in TCRdb, only in-frame clones are kept and a portion is missing. Seen here are around 150,000 clones, about 92% observed once, and the top ten hold about 4.8%. The source material was peripheral blood. The source is a young man with COVID-19, enrolled during active disease. Each CDR3 is given with its conserved first and last residue. Fields, in order: D gene, V gene, J gene, clone size, CDR3 length, CDR3 DNA, CDR3 protein. A D gene is named only where the DNA matches it firmly. Size is stated for part of the rows, as once, few or many counts, or as a class when the clone is expanded.

TRBD2	TRBV4-1	TRBJ2-1	NA	16	TGCGCCAGCAGCCAAGACCGACTAGCGGGAGCGAATGAGCAGTTCTTC	CASSQDRLAGANEQFF
TRBD1	TRBV6-2/TRBV6-3	TRBJ2-2	NA	15	TGTGCCAGCAGTTCCGGGACAGGGAGCACCGGGGAGCTGTTTTTT	CASSSGTGSTGELFF
NA	TRBV5-1	TRBJ2-2	NA	17	TGCGCCAGCAGATACCTACCGGGTCCGGCAAACACCGGGGAGCTGTTTTTT	CASRYLPGPANTGELFF
NA	TRBV7-2	TRBJ1-1	NA	13	TGTGCCAGCAGCTTAGAAGGGGGCACTGAAGCTTTCTTT	CASSLEGGTEAFF
NA	TRBV6-5	TRBJ2-3	NA	14	TGTGCCAGCAGTTACTCACAGACCACAGATACGCAGTATTTT	CASSYSQTTDTQYF
NA	TRBV19	TRBJ1-1	NA	13	TGTGCCAGTAGTATTAGCGTGAACACTGAAGCTTTCTTT	CASSISVNTEAFF
NA	TRBV10-3	TRBJ1-1	NA	14	TGTGCCATCAGTGACGAAACAGTGAACACTGAAGCTTTCTTT	CAISDETVNTEAFF
TRBD1	TRBV11-2	TRBJ2-7	few	17	TGTGCCAGCAGCTTAGAGATGGGGACAGGCCGAGCCTACGAGCAGTACTTC	CASSLEMGTGRAYEQYF
TRBD1	TRBV10-3	TRBJ2-7	NA	16	TGTGCCATCAGTGAGGACGGGACAGGGGTCTCCTACGAGCAGTACTTC	CAISEDGTGVSYEQYF
TRBD1	TRBV6-6	TRBJ1-2	NA	18	TGTGCCAGCAGTCTCGAAATAACCCCAACCGGGACAGGGCGCGGCTACACCTTC	CASSLEITPTGTGRGYTF
TRBD1	TRBV6-2/TRBV6-3	TRBJ1-1	NA	15	TGTGCCAGCAGCACGACAGGGGGCAAGAGCACTGAAGCTTTCTTT	CASSTTGGKSTEAFF
TRBD1	TRBV7-9	TRBJ2-1	once	16	TGTGCCAGCAGCCCTCCCGCTGGGACAGCCCACAATGAGCAGTTCTTC	CASSPPAGTAHNEQFF
NA	TRBV5-4	TRBJ2-7	NA	13	TGTGCCAGCAGCTTGGCCGGGACCTACGAGCAGTACTTC	CASSLAGTYEQYF
NA	TRBV7-9	TRBJ1-1	many	13	TGTGCCAGCAGCTTGGGACAGAACACTGAAGCTTTCTTT	CASSLGQNTEAFF
NA	TRBV4-1	TRBJ2-1	NA	15	TGCGCCAGCAGGTCGGCGGCGGGCTCCTACAATGAGCAGTTCTTC	CASRSAAGSYNEQFF
TRBD1	TRBV19	TRBJ2-7	NA	15	TGTGCCAGTAGTGCGTCCGGGACAGGGACCTACGAGCAGTACTTC	CASSASGTGTYEQYF
NA	TRBV24-1	TRBJ1-5	NA	14	TGTGCCACCAGTGCCCCAGGGGCTAATCAGCCCCAGCATTTT	CATSAPGANQPQHF
TRBD1	TRBV29-1	TRBJ2-5	NA	13	TGCAGCGTTGCGGGGACAGGGGAAGAGACCCAGTACTTC	CSVAGTGEETQYF
NA	TRBV19	TRBJ2-2	NA	13	TGTGCCAGTAGGGCACCGAACACCGGGGAGCTGTTTTTT	CASRAPNTGELFF
NA	TRBV9	TRBJ1-1	NA	13	TGTGCCAGCAGCGAGACAGGGAACACTGAAGCTTTCTTT	CASSETGNTEAFF
NA	TRBV18	TRBJ1-2	NA	12	TGTGCCAGCTCACCACGGCCCTATGGCTACACCTTC	CASSPRPYGYTF
NA	TRBV24-1	TRBJ1-5	NA	13	TGTGCCACCAGTGACTCCAGGGATCAGCCCCAGCATTTT	CATSDSRDQPQHF
NA	TRBV6-5	TRBJ1-6	NA	16	TGTGCCAGCAGTTACTCGGGCCTTCCGGGGTATTCACCCCTCCACTTT	CASSYSGLPGYSPLHF
TRBD2	TRBV19	TRBJ2-5	NA	14	TGTGCCAGTAGTATAGGACTAGCCCAGGGGACCCAGTACTTC	CASSIGLAQGTQYF
NA	TRBV9	TRBJ2-1	NA	16	TGTGCCAGCAGCCCCGGGTTAGGGGGAAGGGACAATGAGCAGTTCTTC	CASSPGLGGRDNEQFF
NA	TRBV7-2	TRBJ2-3	NA	15	TGTGCCAGCAGCCTTGGGACTTCTCTCACAGATACGCAGTATTTT	CASSLGTSLTDTQYF
NA	TRBV6-5	TRBJ2-7	NA	14	TGTGCCAGCAGTTACGGGCTGAACTCCTACGAGCAGTACTTC	CASSYGLNSYEQYF
TRBD2	TRBV27	TRBJ2-1	many	15	TGTGCCAGCAGTCGGGGGGACCTTTCCTACAATGAGCAGTTCTTC	CASSRGDLSYNEQFF
TRBD2	TRBV30	TRBJ2-1	NA	15	TGTGCCTGGAGTCACGGGAGGGGCGGCTACAATGAGCAGTTCTTC	CAWSHGRGGYNEQFF
TRBD1	TRBV6-6	TRBJ2-7	once	19	TGTGCCAGCAGTCGCCTGGGGGGGACAGGGGGCGCAAGGTCGTACGAGCAGTACTTC	CASSRLGGTGGARSYEQYF
TRBD1	TRBV7-9	TRBJ1-2	once	13	TGTGCCAGCAGCTTCGGACAGGGCCGGGGCTACACCTTC	CASSFGQGRGYTF
NA	TRBV6-5	TRBJ2-2	NA	14	TGTGCCAGCATAAGATGGGGCGAGACCGGGGAGCTGTTTTTT	CASIRWGETGELFF
TRBD1	TRBV18	TRBJ1-1	NA	16	TGTGCCAGCTCACCTCCCGGGACAGAACTCGACACTGAAGCTTTCTTT	CASSPPGTELDTEAFF